This T cell receptor (beta chain) comes out of a study of T cell responses to AZD1222 COVID-19 vaccine. Study background: Recipients boosted at about 4 weeks or about 12 weeks are pooled.

Study-wide results and limits: It should be noted that donors were predominantly white British and more often female, and clonal diversity was possibly underestimated. Regions 160-218 and 743-854 dominated among vaccine-associated CD4 TCRs spanning spike. Baseline seropositives among AZD1222 recipients totaled only five to seven.

The data were produced by immunoSEQ multiplex PCR, yet TCRdb's version contains in-frame clones alone and is incomplete. The data contain roughly 150,000 clones, more than 90% of them seen just once; the ten biggest clones take up 1.6%. Trimming removed 5 bases from V and 3 bases from J, with 14 bases in between. There are 14 residues in the CDR3. Germline assignment: CDR1 SGHRS and CDR2 YFSETQ. As for this clone: Its antigen is currently unknown.

This TCR was sampled from an adult in good health. The chain is built from TRBV5-1 and TRBJ2-5; possibly TRBD2 for D (6 bases). The sequencing here drew on peripheral blood, taken on day 0 of AZD1222 vaccination. CDR3 protein: CASSLEGRKETQYF. The CDR3 DNA reads as TGCGCCAGCAGTCTTGAGGGGAGGAAAGAGACCCAGTACTTC.